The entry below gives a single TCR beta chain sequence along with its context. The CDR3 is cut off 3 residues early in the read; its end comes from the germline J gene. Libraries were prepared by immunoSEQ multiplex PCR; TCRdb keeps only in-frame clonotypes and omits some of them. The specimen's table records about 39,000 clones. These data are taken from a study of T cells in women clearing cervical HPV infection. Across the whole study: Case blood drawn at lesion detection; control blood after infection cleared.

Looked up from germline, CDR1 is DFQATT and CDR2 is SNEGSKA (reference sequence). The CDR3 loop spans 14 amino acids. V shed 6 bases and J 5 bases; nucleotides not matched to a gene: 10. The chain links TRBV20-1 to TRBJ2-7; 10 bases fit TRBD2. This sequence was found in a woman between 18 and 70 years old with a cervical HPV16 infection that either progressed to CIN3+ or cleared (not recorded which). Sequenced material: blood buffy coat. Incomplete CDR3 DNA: TGCAGTGCGTCCGACAGCGGGGGGGACGACGAG. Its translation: CSASDSGGDDE. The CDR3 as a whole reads CSASDSGGDDEQYF.